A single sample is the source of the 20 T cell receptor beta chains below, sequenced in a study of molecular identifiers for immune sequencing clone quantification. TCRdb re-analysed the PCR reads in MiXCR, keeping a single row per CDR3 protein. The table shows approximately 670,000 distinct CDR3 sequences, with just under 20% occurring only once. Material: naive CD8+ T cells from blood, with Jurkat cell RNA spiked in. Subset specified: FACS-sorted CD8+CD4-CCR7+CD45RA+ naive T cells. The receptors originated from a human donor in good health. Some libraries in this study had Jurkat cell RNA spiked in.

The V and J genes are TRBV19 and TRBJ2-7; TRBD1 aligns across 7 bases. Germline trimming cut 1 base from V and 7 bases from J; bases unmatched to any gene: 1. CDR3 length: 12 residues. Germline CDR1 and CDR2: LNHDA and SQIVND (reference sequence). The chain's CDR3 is CASSIGQGEQYF. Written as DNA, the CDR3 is TGTGCCAGTAGTATAGGACAGGGAGAGCAGTACTTC.

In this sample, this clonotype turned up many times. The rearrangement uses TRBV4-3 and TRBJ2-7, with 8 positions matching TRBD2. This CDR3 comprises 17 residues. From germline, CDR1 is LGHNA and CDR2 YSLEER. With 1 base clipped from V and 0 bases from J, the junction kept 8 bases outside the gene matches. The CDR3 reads CASSQAFLTSDSYEQYF. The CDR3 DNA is TGCGCCAGCAGCCAAGCTTTTCTGACTAGCGACTCCTACGAGCAGTACTTC.

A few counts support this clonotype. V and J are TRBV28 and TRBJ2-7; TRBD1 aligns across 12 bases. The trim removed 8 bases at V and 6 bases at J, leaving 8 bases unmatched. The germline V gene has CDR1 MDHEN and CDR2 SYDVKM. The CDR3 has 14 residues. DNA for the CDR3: TGTGCCAGCGAACGCGGGACAGGGGGCTCCGAGCAGTACTTC. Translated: CASERGTGGSEQYF.

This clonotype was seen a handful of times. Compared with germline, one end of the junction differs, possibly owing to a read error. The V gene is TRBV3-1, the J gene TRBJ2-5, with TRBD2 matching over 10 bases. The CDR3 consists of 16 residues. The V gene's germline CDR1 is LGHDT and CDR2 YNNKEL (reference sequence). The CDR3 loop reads CTSSQDRTSGQETQYF. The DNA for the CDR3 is TGTACCAGCAGCCAAGATAGGACTAGCGGACAAGAGACCCAGTACTTC.

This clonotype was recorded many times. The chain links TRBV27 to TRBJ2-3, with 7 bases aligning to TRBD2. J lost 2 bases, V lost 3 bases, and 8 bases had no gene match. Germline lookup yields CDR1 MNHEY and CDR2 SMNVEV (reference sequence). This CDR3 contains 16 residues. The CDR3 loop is CASSFWGGGITDTQYF. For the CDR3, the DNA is TGTGCCAGCAGTTTTTGGGGGGGGGGTATCACAGATACGCAGTATTTT.

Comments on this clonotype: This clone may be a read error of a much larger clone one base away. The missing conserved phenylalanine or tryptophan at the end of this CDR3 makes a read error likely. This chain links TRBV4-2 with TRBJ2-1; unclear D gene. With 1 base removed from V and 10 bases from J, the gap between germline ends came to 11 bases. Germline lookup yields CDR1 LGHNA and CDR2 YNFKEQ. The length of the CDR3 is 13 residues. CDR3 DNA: TGTGCCAGCAGCCAAGGCGGCCAGCCAGAGCAGTTCTCC. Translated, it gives CASSQGGQPEQFS.

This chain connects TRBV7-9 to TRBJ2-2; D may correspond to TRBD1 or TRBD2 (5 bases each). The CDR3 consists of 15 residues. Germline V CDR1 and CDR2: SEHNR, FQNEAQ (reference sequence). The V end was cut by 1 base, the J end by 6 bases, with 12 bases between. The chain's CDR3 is CASSLEAGSPGELFF. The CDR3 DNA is TGTGCCAGCAGCTTAGAGGCAGGGAGTCCCGGGGAGCTGTTTTTT.

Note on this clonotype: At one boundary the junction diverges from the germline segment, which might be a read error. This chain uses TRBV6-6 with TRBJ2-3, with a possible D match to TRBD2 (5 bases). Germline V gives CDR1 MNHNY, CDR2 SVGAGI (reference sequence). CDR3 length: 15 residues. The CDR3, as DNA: TGTGCCGGCAGTTACTCGGGGAGCTTCACAGATACGCAGTATTTT. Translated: CAGSYSGSFTDTQYF.

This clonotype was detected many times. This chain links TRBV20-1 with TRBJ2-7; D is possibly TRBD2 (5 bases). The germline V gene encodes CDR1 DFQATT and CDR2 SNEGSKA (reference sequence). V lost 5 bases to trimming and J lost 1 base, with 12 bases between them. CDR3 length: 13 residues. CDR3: CSAGSGLSYEQYF. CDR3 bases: TGCAGTGCTGGAAGCGGCCTATCCTACGAGCAGTACTTC.

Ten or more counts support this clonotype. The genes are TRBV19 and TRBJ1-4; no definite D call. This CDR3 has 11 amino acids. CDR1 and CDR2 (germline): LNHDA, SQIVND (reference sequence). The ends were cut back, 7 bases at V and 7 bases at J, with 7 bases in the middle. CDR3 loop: CASTTGEKLFF. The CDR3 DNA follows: TGTGCCAGTACCACCGGTGAAAAACTGTTTTTT.

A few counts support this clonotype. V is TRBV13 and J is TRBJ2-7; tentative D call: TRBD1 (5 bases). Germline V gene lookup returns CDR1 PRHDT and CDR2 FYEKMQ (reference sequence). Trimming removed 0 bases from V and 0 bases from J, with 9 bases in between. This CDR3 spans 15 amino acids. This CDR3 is CASSLGGVGSYEQYF. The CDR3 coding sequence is TGTGCCAGCAGCTTAGGAGGGGTTGGCTCCTACGAGCAGTACTTC.

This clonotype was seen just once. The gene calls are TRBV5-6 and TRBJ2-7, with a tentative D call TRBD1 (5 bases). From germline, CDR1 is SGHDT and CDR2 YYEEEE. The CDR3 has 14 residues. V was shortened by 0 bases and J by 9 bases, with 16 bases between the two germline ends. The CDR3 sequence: CASSLAGYGAGQYF. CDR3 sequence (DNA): TGTGCCAGCAGCTTGGCCGGCTATGGGGCCGGGCAGTACTTC.

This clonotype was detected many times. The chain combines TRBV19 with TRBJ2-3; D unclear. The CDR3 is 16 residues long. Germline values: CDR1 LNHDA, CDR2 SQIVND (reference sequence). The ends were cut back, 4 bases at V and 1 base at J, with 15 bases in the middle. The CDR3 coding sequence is TGTGCCAGTAGTAAGAAACTCTCCCAACGCACAGATACGCAGTATTTT. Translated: CASSKKLSQRTDTQYF.

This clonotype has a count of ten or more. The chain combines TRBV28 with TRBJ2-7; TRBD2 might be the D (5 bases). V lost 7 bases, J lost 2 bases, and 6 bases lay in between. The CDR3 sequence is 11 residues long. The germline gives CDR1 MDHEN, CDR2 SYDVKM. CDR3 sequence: CASTGTYEQYF. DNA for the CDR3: TGTGCCAGCACCGGGACCTACGAGCAGTACTTC. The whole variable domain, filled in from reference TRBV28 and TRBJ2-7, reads DVKVTQSSRYLVKRTGEKVFLECVQDMDHENMFWYRQDPGLGLRLIYFSYDVKMKEKGDIPEGYSVSREKKERFSLILESASTNQTSMYLCASTGTYEQYFGPGTRLTVT.

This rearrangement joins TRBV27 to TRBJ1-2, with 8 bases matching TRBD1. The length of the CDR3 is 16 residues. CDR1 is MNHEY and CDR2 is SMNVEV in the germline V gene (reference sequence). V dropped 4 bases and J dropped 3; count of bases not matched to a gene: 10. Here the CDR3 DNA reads TGTGCCAGCAGTTCATTAACAGGGGGGGGGGACTATGGCTACACCTTC. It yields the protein CASSSLTGGGDYGYTF.

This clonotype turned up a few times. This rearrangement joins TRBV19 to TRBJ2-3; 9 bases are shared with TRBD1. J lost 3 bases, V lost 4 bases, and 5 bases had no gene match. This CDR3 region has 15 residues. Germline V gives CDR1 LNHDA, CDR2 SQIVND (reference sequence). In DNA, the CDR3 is TGTGCCAGTAGTAAACAGGGGGCCTGGACAGATACGCAGTATTTT. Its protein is CASSKQGAWTDTQYF.

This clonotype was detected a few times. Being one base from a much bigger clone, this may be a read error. CDR3 residues: CASSLGNLNTEAFF. DNA of the CDR3: TGTGCCAGCAGCTTAGGGAACTTGAACACTGAAGCTTTCTTT. The V call is TRBV7-9, the J call TRBJ1-1; D is undetermined. With 1 base removed from V and 0 bases from J, the gap between germline ends came to 6 bases. The germline CDR1 and CDR2 sequences are SEHNR and FQNEAQ (reference sequence). This CDR3 is 14 amino acids long.

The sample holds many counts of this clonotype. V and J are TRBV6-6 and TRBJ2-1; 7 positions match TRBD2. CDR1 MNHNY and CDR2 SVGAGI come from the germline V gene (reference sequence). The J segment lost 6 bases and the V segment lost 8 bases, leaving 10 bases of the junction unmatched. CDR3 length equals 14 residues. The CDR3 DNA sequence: TGTGCCAGCTCTGCGGGGGTTCGGGGCAATGAGCAGTTCTTC. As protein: CASSAGVRGNEQFF.

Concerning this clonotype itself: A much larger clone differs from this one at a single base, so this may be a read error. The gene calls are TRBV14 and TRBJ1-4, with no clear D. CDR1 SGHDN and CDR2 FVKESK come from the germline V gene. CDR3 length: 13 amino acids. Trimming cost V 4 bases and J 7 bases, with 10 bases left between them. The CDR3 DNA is TGTGCCAGCAGCCTAGTAGTACTTGAAAAACTGTTTTTT. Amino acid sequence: CASSLVVLEKLFF.

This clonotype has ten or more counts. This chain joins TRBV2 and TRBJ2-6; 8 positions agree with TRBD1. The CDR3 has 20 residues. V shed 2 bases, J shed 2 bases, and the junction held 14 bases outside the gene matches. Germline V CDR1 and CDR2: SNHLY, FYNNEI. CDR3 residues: CASSEFGRGRVWAGANVLTF. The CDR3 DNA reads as TGTGCCAGCAGTGAATTCGGCAGGGGGCGGGTTTGGGCTGGGGCCAACGTCCTGACTTTC.